This TCR beta chain was identified in a study of cytomegalovirus exposure and HLA in healthy donors. As concerns this clone: Its antigen is not identified.

Study-level points and caveats: As a later analysis revealed, the rate of TCR association differed by HLA locus, with DRB1 most and HLA-C fewest.

PCR used 60 Vbeta primers and 13 Jbeta primers. Using immunoSEQ multiplex PCR, the repertoire was profiled, and TCRdb retains in-frame clones only, with some absent. This table holds 100,000 to 130,000 clones, 77% found once. This CDR3 has 15 residues. CDR1 is MRHNA, CDR2 SNTAGT, per germline. The germline V and J ends were trimmed by 6 bases and 1 base, with 12 bases remaining between them. The TCR originated in a male donor in good health and CMV-seronegative. The chain carries TRBV6-4 and TRBJ2-2; D not resolved. The sequencing sample was made of PBMCs. The CDR3 reads CASSPLPGNTGELFF. The CDR3 nucleotides are TGTGCCAGCAGCCCTCTTCCCGGGAACACCGGGGAGCTGTTTTTT.